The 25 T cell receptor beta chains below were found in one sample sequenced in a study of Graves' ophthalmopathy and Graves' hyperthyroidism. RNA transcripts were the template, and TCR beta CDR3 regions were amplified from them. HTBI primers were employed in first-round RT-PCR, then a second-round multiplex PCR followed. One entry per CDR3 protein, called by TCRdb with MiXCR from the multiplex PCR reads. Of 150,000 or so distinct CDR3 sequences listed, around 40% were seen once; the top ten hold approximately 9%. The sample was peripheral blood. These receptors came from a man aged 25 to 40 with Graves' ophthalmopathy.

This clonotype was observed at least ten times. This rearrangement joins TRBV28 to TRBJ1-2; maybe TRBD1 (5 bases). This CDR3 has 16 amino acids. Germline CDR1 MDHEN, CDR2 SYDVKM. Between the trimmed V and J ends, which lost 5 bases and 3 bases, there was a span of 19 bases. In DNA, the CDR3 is TGTGCCAGCAGTCCTGCGGGGGTTACCCTCCACTATGGCTACACCTTC. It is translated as CASSPAGVTLHYGYTF.

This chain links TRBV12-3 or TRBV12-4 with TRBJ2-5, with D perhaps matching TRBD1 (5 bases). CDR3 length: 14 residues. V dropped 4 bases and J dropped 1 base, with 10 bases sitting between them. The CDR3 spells CASSWGHAQETQYF. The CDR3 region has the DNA TGTGCCAGCAGTTGGGGCCACGCCCAAGAGACCCAGTACTTC.

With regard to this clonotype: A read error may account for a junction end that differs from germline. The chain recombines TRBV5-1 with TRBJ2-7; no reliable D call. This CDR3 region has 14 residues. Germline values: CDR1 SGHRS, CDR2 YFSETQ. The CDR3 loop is CASSSPDPLYEQYF. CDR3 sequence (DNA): TGCGCCAGCAGCTCTCCGGATCCCTTGTACGAGCAATACTTC.

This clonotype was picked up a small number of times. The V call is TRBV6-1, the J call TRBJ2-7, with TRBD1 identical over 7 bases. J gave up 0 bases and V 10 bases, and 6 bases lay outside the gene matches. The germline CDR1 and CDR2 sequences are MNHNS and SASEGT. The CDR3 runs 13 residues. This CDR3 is CATLGQSSYEQYF. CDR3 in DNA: TGTGCCACCCTGGGACAGAGCTCCTACGAGCAGTACTTC.

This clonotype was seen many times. The CDR3 nucleotides are TGTGCCACCAGTGATTTTTTGGAGACCCAGTACTTC. This encodes CATSDFLETQYF. The J gene is TRBJ2-5, the V gene TRBV24-1; no clear D. The CDR3 spans 12 residues. The ends were cut back, 1 base at V and 5 bases at J, with 4 bases in the middle. Looked up from germline, CDR1 is KGHDR and CDR2 is SFDVKD.

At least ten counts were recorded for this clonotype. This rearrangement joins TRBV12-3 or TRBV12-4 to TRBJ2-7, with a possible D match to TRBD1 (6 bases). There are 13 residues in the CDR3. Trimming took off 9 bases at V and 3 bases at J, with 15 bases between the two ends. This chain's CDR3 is CASSTGPYYEQYF. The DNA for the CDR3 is TGTGCCAGTTCTACAGGGCCCTACTACGAGCAGTACTTC.

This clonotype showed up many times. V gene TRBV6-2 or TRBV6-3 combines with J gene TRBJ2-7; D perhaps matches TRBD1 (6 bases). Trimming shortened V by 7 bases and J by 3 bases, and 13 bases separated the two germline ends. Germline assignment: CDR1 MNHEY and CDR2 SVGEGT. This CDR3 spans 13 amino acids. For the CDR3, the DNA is TGTGCCAGCATACCCCAGGGGTTCTACGAGCAGTACTTC. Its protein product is CASIPQGFYEQYF.

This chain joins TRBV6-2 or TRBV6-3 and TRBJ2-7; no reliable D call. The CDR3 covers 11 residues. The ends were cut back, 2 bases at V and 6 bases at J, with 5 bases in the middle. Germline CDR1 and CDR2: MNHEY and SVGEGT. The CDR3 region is CASSYVGEQYF. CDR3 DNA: TGTGCCAGCAGTTACGTGGGCGAGCAGTACTTC.

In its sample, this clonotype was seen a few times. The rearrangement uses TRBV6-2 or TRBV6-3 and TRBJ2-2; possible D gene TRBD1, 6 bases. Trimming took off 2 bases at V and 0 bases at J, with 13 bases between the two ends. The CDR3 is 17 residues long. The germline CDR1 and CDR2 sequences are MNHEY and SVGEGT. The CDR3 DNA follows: TGTGCCAGCAGTTACGAAAGGACAGCTACGAACACCGGGGAGCTGTTTTTT. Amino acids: CASSYERTATNTGELFF.

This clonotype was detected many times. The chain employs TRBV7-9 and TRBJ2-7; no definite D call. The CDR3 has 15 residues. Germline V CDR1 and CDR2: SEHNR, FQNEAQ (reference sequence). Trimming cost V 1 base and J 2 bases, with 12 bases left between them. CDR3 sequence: CASSLVGRSTYEQYF. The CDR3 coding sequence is TGTGCCAGCAGCTTAGTAGGACGGTCGACCTACGAGCAGTACTTC.

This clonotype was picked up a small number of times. The DNA for the CDR3 is TGTGCCAGCAGTTTACATTGGGGTAGTTACGAGCAGTACTTC. Encoded protein: CASSLHWGSYEQYF. V is TRBV12-3 or TRBV12-4 and J is TRBJ2-7, with D unresolved. This CDR3 has 14 amino acids. With 2 bases removed from V and 4 bases from J, the gap between germline ends came to 12 bases.

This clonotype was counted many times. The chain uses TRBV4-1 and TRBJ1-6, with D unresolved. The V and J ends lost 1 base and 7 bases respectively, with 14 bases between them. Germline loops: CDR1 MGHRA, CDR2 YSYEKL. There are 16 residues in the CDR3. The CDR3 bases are TGCGCCAGCAGCCAAGTAGGAGGTCCTGGGAATTCACCCCTCCACTTT. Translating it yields CASSQVGGPGNSPLHF.

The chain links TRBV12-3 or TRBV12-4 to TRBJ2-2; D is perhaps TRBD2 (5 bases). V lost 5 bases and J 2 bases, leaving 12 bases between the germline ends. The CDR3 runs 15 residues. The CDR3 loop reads CASSQRPPNTGELFF. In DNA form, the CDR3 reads TGTGCCAGCAGTCAGCGGCCCCCAAACACCGGGGAGCTGTTTTTT.

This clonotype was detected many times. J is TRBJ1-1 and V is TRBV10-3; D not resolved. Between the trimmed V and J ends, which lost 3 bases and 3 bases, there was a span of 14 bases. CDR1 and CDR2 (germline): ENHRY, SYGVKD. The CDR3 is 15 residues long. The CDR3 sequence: CAISEGPRTYTEAFF. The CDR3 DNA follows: TGTGCCATCAGTGAAGGGCCCCGAACATACACTGAAGCTTTCTTT.

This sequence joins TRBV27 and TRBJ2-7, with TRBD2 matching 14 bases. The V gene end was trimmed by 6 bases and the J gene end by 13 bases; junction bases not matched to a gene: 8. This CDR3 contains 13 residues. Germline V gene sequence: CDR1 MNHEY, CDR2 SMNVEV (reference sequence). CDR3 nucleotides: TGTGCCAGCAGAAAAACCGGGACTAGCGGGAGTTACTTC. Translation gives CASRKTGTSGSYF.

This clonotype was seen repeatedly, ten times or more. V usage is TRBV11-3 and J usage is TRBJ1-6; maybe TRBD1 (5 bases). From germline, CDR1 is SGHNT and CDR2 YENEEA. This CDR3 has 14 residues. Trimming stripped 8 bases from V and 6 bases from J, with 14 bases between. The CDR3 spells CASSQWGSNSPLHF. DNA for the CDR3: TGTGCCAGCTCACAGTGGGGGAGTAATTCACCCCTCCACTTT.

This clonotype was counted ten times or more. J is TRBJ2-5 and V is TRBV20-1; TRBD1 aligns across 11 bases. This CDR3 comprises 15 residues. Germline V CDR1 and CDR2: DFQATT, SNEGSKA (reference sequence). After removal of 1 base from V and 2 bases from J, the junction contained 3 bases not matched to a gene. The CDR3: CSARGTGGLQETQYF. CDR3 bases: TGCAGTGCTAGAGGGACAGGGGGCTTACAAGAGACCCAGTACTTC.

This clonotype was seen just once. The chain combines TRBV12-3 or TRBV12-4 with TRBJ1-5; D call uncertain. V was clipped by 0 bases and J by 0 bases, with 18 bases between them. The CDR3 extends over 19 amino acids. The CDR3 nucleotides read TGTGCCAGCAGTTTAGCTCGGGCATTGGGCGGTTATAGCAATCAGCCCCAGCATTTT. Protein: CASSLARALGGYSNQPQHF.

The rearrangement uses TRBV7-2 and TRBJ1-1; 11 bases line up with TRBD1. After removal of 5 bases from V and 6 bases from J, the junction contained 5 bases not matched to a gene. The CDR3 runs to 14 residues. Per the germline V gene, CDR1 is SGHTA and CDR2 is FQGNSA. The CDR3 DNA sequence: TGTGCCAGCAGCCTCGGACAGGGGGCCTCTGAAGCTTTCTTT. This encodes CASSLGQGASEAFF.

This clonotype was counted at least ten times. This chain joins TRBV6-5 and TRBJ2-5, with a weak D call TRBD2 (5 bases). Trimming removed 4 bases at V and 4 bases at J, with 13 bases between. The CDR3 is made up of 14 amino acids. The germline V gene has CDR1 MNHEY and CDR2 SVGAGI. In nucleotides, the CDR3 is TGTGCCAGCAGTTCTCCGACTATCCCAGAGACCCAGTACTTC. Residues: CASSSPTIPETQYF.

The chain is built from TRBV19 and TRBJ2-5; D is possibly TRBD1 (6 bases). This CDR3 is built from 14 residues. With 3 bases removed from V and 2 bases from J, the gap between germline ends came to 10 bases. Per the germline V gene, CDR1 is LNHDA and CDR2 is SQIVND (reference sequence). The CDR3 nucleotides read TGTGCCAGTAGTATGACAGGCTTACAAGAGACCCAGTACTTC. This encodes CASSMTGLQETQYF. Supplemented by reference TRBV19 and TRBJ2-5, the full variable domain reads DGGITQSPKYLFRKEGQNVTLSCEQNLNHDAMYWYRQDPGQGLRLIYYSQIVNDFQKGDIAEGYSVSREKKESFPLTVTSAQKNPTAFYLCASSMTGLQETQYFGPGTRLLVL.

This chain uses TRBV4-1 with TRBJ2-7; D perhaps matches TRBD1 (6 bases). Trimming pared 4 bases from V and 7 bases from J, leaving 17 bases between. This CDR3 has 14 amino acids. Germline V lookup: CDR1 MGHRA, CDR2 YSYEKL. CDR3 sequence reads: CASSPRDMGMEQYF. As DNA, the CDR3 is TGCGCCAGCAGCCCTCGGGACATGGGGATGGAGCAGTACTTC.

This CDR3 is CAWSVPGHPIQYF. As DNA, the CDR3 is TGTGCCTGGAGTGTACCCGGACATCCAATTCAGTACTTC. This chain joins TRBV30 and TRBJ2-4, with D possibly matching TRBD1 (5 bases). V lost 0 bases, J lost 10 bases, and 13 bases lay in between. The germline gives CDR1 GTSNPN, CDR2 SVGIG (reference sequence). The CDR3 contains 13 residues.

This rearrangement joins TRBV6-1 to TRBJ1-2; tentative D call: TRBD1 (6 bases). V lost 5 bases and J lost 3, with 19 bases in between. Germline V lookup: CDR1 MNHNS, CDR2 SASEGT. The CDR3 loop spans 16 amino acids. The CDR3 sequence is CASSRSQGLPYYGYTF. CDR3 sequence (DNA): TGTGCCAGCAGTCGAAGTCAGGGGTTGCCTTACTATGGCTACACCTTC.

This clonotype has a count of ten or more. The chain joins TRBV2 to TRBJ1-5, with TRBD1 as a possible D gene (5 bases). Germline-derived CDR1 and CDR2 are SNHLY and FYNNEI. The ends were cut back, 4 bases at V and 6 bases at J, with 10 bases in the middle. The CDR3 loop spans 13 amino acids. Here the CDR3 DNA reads TGTGCCAGCAGTGTGAGGGGCGGTCAGCCCCAGCATTTT. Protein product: CASSVRGGQPQHF.